These 19 T cell receptor beta chains came from one sample sequenced in a study of CD8+ T cells in alopecia areata. Isolated RNA was reverse transcribed into cDNA used as the sequencing template. Using immunoSEQ multiplex PCR, the repertoire was profiled, and TCRdb retains in-frame clones only, with some absent. The sample shows under 250,000 clones, 50% to 70% of them seen only once. Sequencing was performed on CD4+ T cells sorted from blood, taken at week 0. These receptors all come from a human donor with alopecia areata.

The gene calls are TRBV29-1 and TRBJ2-5, with D perhaps matching TRBD1 or TRBD2 (6 bases each). The V end was cut by 4 bases, the J end by 4 bases, with 16 bases between. This CDR3 is built from 14 residues. Germline V gives CDR1 SQVTM, CDR2 ANQGSEA. CDR3 region: CSVAGGAGGETQYF. The CDR3 coding sequence is TGCAGCGTTGCCGGGGGCGCCGGGGGAGAGACCCAGTACTTC.

The chain couples TRBV5-1 to TRBJ2-3; 8 bases fit TRBD2. The CDR3 spans 15 residues. Germline V gene sequence: CDR1 SGHRS, CDR2 YFSETQ. V shed 4 bases, J shed 1 base, and the junction held 5 bases outside the gene matches. The DNA for the CDR3 is TGCGCCAGCAGCCCCGGGACTAGGGGCACAGATACGCAGTATTTT. It yields the protein CASSPGTRGTDTQYF.

The V call is TRBV23-1, the J call TRBJ1-1; weak D call: TRBD1 (5 bases). TRBV23-1 is classed as an ORF, of uncertain function. Trimming pared 4 bases from V and 6 bases from J, leaving 21 bases between. The CDR3 is 16 residues long. The CDR3 region has the DNA TGCGCCAGCAGTCCCCTCGGGAGAGGGGACTGGTCTGAAGCTTTCTTT. This sequence encodes CASSPLGRGDWSEAFF.

This CDR3 reads CASREGAWGNQPQHF. The CDR3 DNA follows: TGTGCCAGCAGGGAGGGGGCTTGGGGCAATCAGCCCCAGCATTTT. The chain is built from TRBV7-9 and TRBJ1-5, with TRBD1 identical over 7 bases. Losses at the gene ends were 6 bases for V and 2 bases for J; bases not matched to a gene: 7. Germline V gives CDR1 SEHNR, CDR2 FQNEAQ (reference sequence). The CDR3 covers 15 residues.

The chain couples TRBV7-9 to TRBJ1-2, with D possibly being TRBD1 (5 bases). The germline CDR1 and CDR2 sequences are SEHNR and FQNEAQ (reference sequence). The CDR3 covers 13 residues. The V end lost 2 bases, the J end lost 8 bases, and 12 bases lay between the germline ends. CDR3 protein: CASSLTQDPGYTF. The CDR3 DNA reads as TGTGCCAGCAGCTTAACACAGGATCCGGGCTACACCTTC.

The chain links TRBV30 to TRBJ1-4; D not resolved. Germline V gene lookup returns CDR1 GTSNPN and CDR2 SVGIG (reference sequence). The V end lost 3 bases, the J end lost 5 bases, and 13 bases lay between the germline ends. CDR3 length: 14 residues. The CDR3 reads CAWSGPIWNEKLFF. The DNA of the CDR3 is TGTGCCTGGAGCGGACCGATATGGAATGAAAAACTGTTTTTT.

The CDR3 reads CASSTLTASGYEQYF. The CDR3 bases are TGTGCCAGCAGTACGTTGACAGCCTCTGGGTACGAGCAGTACTTC. The V gene is TRBV6-5, the J gene TRBJ2-7; D may be TRBD1 (5 bases). The CDR3 has 15 amino acids. Trimming removed 5 bases at V and 4 bases at J, with 18 bases between. The germline V gene encodes CDR1 MNHEY and CDR2 SVGAGI.

V gene TRBV29-1 combines with J gene TRBJ1-1; D might be TRBD1 (6 bases). Trimming left V 6 bases short and J 1 base short, with 15 bases between. Germline CDR1 is SQVTM and CDR2 is ANQGSEA. This CDR3 is built from 14 residues. In nucleotides, the CDR3 is TGCAGCGTCGGGAGGACAGACGCGAACACTGAAGCTTTCTTT. This encodes CSVGRTDANTEAFF.

V and J are TRBV7-9 and TRBJ1-1, with D tentatively TRBD1 (6 bases). Germline CDR1 reads SEHNR; CDR2 reads FQNEAQ (reference sequence). V was shortened by 1 base and J by 3 bases, with 12 bases between the two germline ends. The CDR3 has 15 amino acids. In nucleotides, the CDR3 is TGTGCCAGCAGCTTAGGGGGGGCAGTCTACACTGAAGCTTTCTTT. Translating gives CASSLGGAVYTEAFF.

The J gene is TRBJ1-2, the V gene TRBV2, with D unresolved. The germline gives CDR1 SNHLY, CDR2 FYNNEI. There are 10 residues in the CDR3. Trimming shortened V by 9 bases and J by 4 bases, and 6 bases separated the two germline ends. CDR3 sequence: CARKAYGYTF. The CDR3 nucleotides are TGTGCCAGGAAGGCCTATGGCTACACCTTC.

This clone was detected many times. The chain combines TRBV4-1 with TRBJ1-1; the match to TRBD1 covers 7 bases. Germline values: CDR1 MGHRA, CDR2 YSYEKL. The J segment lost 2 bases and the V segment lost 4 bases, leaving 7 bases of the junction unmatched. CDR3 size: 15 residues. The CDR3 is CASSRGTDLNTEAFF. Here the CDR3 DNA reads TGCGCCAGCAGCCGCGGGACAGACCTCAACACTGAAGCTTTCTTT.

The V call is TRBV6-5, the J call TRBJ2-3; TRBD1 matches 7 bases. Germline V gene sequence: CDR1 MNHEY, CDR2 SVGAGI. CDR3 length equals 14 residues. V lost 6 bases, J lost 6 bases, and 9 bases stayed unmatched. The CDR3 here is CASRLQDRRDTQYF. In DNA, the CDR3 is TGTGCCAGCAGACTCCAGGACAGGCGGGATACGCAGTATTTT.

This clone has only one observation. The genes are TRBV14 and TRBJ2-3; D uncertain. The CDR3 covers 15 residues. V was cut by 0 bases and J by 0 bases, with 7 bases left in between. Germline loops: CDR1 SGHDN, CDR2 FVKESK. The CDR3 coding sequence is TGTGCCAGCAGCCAAGATTTTACTAGCACAGATACGCAGTATTTT. It yields the protein CASSQDFTSTDTQYF.

This rearrangement joins TRBV6-5 to TRBJ2-1, with TRBD1 matching 7 bases. The ends lost 6 bases at V and 9 bases at J; junction bases unmatched: 5. Germline lookup yields CDR1 MNHEY and CDR2 SVGAGI. CDR3 length equals 12 residues. The CDR3 DNA reads as TGTGCCAGCAGGGTCAGGGACAGTGAGCAGTTCTTC. Protein: CASRVRDSEQFF.

The rearrangement joins TRBV2 to TRBJ1-5; tentatively, D is TRBD1 (6 bases). V was clipped by 6 bases and J by 7 bases, with 10 bases between them. The germline gives CDR1 SNHLY, CDR2 FYNNEI. This CDR3 contains 12 residues. This CDR3 reads CASRAGAQPQHF. CDR3 nucleotide sequence: TGTGCCAGCAGGGCAGGGGCACAGCCCCAGCATTTT.

The chain employs TRBV11-2 and TRBJ2-3; D remains ambiguous. Per germline, CDR1 SGHAT and CDR2 FQNNGV. The CDR3 totals 15 residues. V gave up 3 bases and J gave up 4 bases, with 14 bases separating them. The CDR3 bases are TGTGCCAGCAGCTTGGCCCCCGGGCGCGCAGATACGCAGTATTTT. Translated, it gives CASSLAPGRADTQYF.

The V gene is TRBV6-5, the J gene TRBJ2-7; D is possibly TRBD1 (5 bases). V lost 2 bases, J lost 2 bases, and 13 bases lay in between. The CDR3 contains 15 residues. Germline CDR1 and CDR2: MNHEY and SVGAGI. The CDR3 DNA sequence: TGTGCCAGCAGTTACCTCTCCAGGGAACCCTACGAGCAGTACTTC. Amino acid sequence: CASSYLSREPYEQYF.

The chain employs TRBV10-3 and TRBJ2-4; perhaps D is TRBD1 or TRBD2 (5 bases each). From germline, CDR1 is ENHRY and CDR2 SYGVKD. The CDR3 runs 15 residues. Deletions cut 2 bases from V and 3 bases from J, with 11 bases between. CDR3 sequence (DNA): TGTGCCATCAGTGAGCCGATGGGGGACAAAAACATTCAGTACTTC. Its translation: CAISEPMGDKNIQYF.

The rearrangement uses TRBV19 and TRBJ1-5, with TRBD1 as a possible D gene (6 bases). CDR1 is LNHDA, CDR2 SQIVND, per germline (reference sequence). This CDR3 contains 15 residues. V was trimmed by 7 bases and J by 1 base, leaving 14 bases between them. The DNA of the CDR3 is TGTGCCAGTATCCTCAGGGGAGGGAGCAATCAGCCCCAGCATTTT. This sequence encodes CASILRGGSNQPQHF.